Listed below are T cell receptor beta chains from one sample, sequenced in a study of technical replicates of blood from several donors. The protocol was immunoSEQ multiplex PCR, while the TCRdb copy is restricted to in-frame clones and leaves out a portion. The table includes tens of thousands of clones, just under 95% detected once. Sequences were obtained from T cells isolated from PBMCs. These TCRs come from a human donor in good health. Both conserved end residues are part of each CDR3. The D gene is left open where the match is weak. Rows may omit the clone size; those that give it use once, few, many or a size class.

v_gene: TRBV19
abundance: .
j_gene: TRBJ2-2
d_gene: TRBD1
CDR3nt: TGTGCCAGTAGCAAAGGACAGGGGGCGGGCGGGGAGCTGTTTTTT
CDR3aa: CASSKGQGAGGELFF

v_gene: TRBV20-1
abundance: .
j_gene: TRBJ2-7
d_gene: .
CDR3nt: TGCAGTCCCCAATCGGGGAACGAGCAGTACTTC
CDR3aa: CSPQSGNEQYF

v_gene: TRBV9
abundance: few
j_gene: TRBJ1-1
d_gene: .
CDR3nt: TGTGCCAGCAGCCCTACGGTAGGGACACTGACTGAAGCTTTCTTT
CDR3aa: CASSPTVGTLTEAFF

v_gene: TRBV7-9
abundance: few
j_gene: TRBJ2-1
d_gene: .
CDR3nt: TGTGCCAGCAGCTTGGGGAGCGGTTACAATGAGCAGTTCTTC
CDR3aa: CASSLGSGYNEQFF

v_gene: TRBV21-1
abundance: once
j_gene: TRBJ1-2
d_gene: .
CDR3nt: TGTGCCAGCAGCAAACCGGACAGGGTTGTTGGCTACACCTTC
CDR3aa: CASSKPDRVVGYTF

v_gene: TRBV10-3
abundance: .
j_gene: TRBJ1-2
d_gene: TRBD1
CDR3nt: TGTGCCATCAGTGCGTCACGGGACAGATCATCCGATGGCTACACCTTC
CDR3aa: CAISASRDRSSDGYTF

v_gene: TRBV19
abundance: .
j_gene: TRBJ1-3
d_gene: TRBD1
CDR3nt: TGTGCCAGTAGTACACAGGGGTTATCTGGAAACACCATATATTTT
CDR3aa: CASSTQGLSGNTIYF

v_gene: TRBV10-1
abundance: .
j_gene: TRBJ2-1
d_gene: TRBD2
CDR3nt: TGCGCCAGCAGTGAGACCGGGACTAGCGGGGGGGCCTACAATGAGCAGTTCTTC
CDR3aa: CASSETGTSGGAYNEQFF

v_gene: TRBV7-9
abundance: .
j_gene: TRBJ2-5
d_gene: TRBD2
CDR3nt: TGTGCCAGCAGCCGCAATCGGGGGGGGCAAGAGACCCAGTACTTC
CDR3aa: CASSRNRGGQETQYF

v_gene: TRBV6-5
abundance: .
j_gene: TRBJ2-7
d_gene: .
CDR3nt: TGTGCCAGCAGTTACCGTCCAGGAACCTACGAGCAGTACTTC
CDR3aa: CASSYRPGTYEQYF

v_gene: TRBV7-9
abundance: .
j_gene: TRBJ1-1
d_gene: .
CDR3nt: TGTGCCAGCAGCAGGACTGGAGGAACTGAAGCTTTCTTT
CDR3aa: CASSRTGGTEAFF

v_gene: TRBV9
abundance: .
j_gene: TRBJ1-2
d_gene: TRBD1
CDR3nt: TGTGCCAGCAGCGTAGGGACAGGGAGTTCGGTCTATGGCTACACCTTC
CDR3aa: CASSVGTGSSVYGYTF

v_gene: TRBV28
abundance: .
j_gene: TRBJ2-1
d_gene: .
CDR3nt: TGTGCCAGCCGAACACACAATGAGCAGTTCTTC
CDR3aa: CASRTHNEQFF

v_gene: TRBV9
abundance: .
j_gene: TRBJ2-2
d_gene: .
CDR3nt: TGTGCCAGCAGCGTAGATTACCAGACTCGTCTGTCCGGGGAGCTGTTTTTT
CDR3aa: CASSVDYQTRLSGELFF

v_gene: TRBV7-2
abundance: .
j_gene: TRBJ1-5
d_gene: TRBD1
CDR3nt: TGTGCCAGCAGCCTTTGGGTGGCAGGGGGTCAGCCCCAGCATTTT
CDR3aa: CASSLWVAGGQPQHF

v_gene: TRBV6-1
abundance: .
j_gene: TRBJ2-7
d_gene: .
CDR3nt: TGTGCCAGCAGTGAATCACCGGGAAGAAGAGACGAGCAGTACTTC
CDR3aa: CASSESPGRRDEQYF

v_gene: TRBV9
abundance: .
j_gene: TRBJ2-2
d_gene: .
CDR3nt: TGTGCCAGCAGCATACGGACAGAGAACACCGGGGAGCTGTTTTTT
CDR3aa: CASSIRTENTGELFF

v_gene: TRBV27
abundance: .
j_gene: TRBJ1-3
d_gene: .
CDR3nt: TGTGCCAGCAGTTTGGATCCTCTCGGGGGAAACACCATATATTTT
CDR3aa: CASSLDPLGGNTIYF

v_gene: TRBV7-9
abundance: .
j_gene: TRBJ1-1
d_gene: .
CDR3nt: TGTGCCAGCAGCTTTACAGGGACCACTGAAGCTTTCTTT
CDR3aa: CASSFTGTTEAFF

v_gene: TRBV11-3
abundance: .
j_gene: TRBJ2-3
d_gene: TRBD1
CDR3nt: TGTGCCAGCAGCTCAAATCGGGACAGGGGAGGCACGCAGTATTTT
CDR3aa: CASSSNRDRGGTQYF

v_gene: TRBV27
abundance: .
j_gene: TRBJ1-5
d_gene: .
CDR3nt: TGTGCCAGCAGTTTATTGGGGCCCGCGGGGGCGGCACATCAGCCCCAGCATTTT
CDR3aa: CASSLLGPAGAAHQPQHF

v_gene: TRBV9
abundance: .
j_gene: TRBJ1-1
d_gene: .
CDR3nt: TGTGCCAGCAGCGTAGGTCAGACTGAAGCTTTCTTT
CDR3aa: CASSVGQTEAFF

v_gene: TRBV5-4
abundance: .
j_gene: TRBJ1-1
d_gene: .
CDR3nt: TGTGCCAGCAGCTTGGCTGTGAACACTGAAGCTTTCTTT
CDR3aa: CASSLAVNTEAFF

v_gene: TRBV6-1
abundance: .
j_gene: TRBJ2-7
d_gene: TRBD2
CDR3nt: TGTGCCAGCAGTGCGACTAGCGTGTACGAGCAGTACTTC
CDR3aa: CASSATSVYEQYF

v_gene: TRBV7-6
abundance: .
j_gene: TRBJ1-2
d_gene: .
CDR3nt: TGTGCCAGCACCATGGACAGCGCCAACTATGGCTACACCTTC
CDR3aa: CASTMDSANYGYTF

v_gene: TRBV27
abundance: .
j_gene: TRBJ2-7
d_gene: TRBD1
CDR3nt: TGTGCCAGCAGTTTATACAGGGGTGACTACGAGCAGTACTTC
CDR3aa: CASSLYRGDYEQYF

v_gene: TRBV4-1
abundance: .
j_gene: TRBJ2-7
d_gene: .
CDR3nt: TGCGCCAGCAGCCAGGCGGTGCAGACCTACGAGCAGTACTTC
CDR3aa: CASSQAVQTYEQYF

v_gene: TRBV2
abundance: .
j_gene: TRBJ2-2
d_gene: .
CDR3nt: TGTGCCAGCAATAGGGTTCGGGGTACCGGGGAGCTGTTTTTT
CDR3aa: CASNRVRGTGELFF

v_gene: TRBV19
abundance: .
j_gene: TRBJ1-1
d_gene: .
CDR3nt: TGTGCCAGTAGTTTCCGCAGGGAGAACACTGAAGCTTTCTTT
CDR3aa: CASSFRRENTEAFF

v_gene: TRBV30
abundance: once
j_gene: TRBJ1-2
d_gene: .
CDR3nt: TGTGCCTGGAGTGTAATCATACAGAATATTTATGGCTACACCTTC
CDR3aa: CAWSVIIQNIYGYTF

v_gene: TRBV13
abundance: .
j_gene: TRBJ2-5
d_gene: TRBD1
CDR3nt: TGTGCCAGCAGCTTATTAGGGGGCGAGACCCAGTACTTC
CDR3aa: CASSLLGGETQYF

v_gene: TRBV18
abundance: once
j_gene: TRBJ1-4
d_gene: .
CDR3nt: TGTGCCAGCTCACAACAGAATGAAAAACTGTTTTTT
CDR3aa: CASSQQNEKLFF

v_gene: TRBV7-9
abundance: few
j_gene: TRBJ2-2
d_gene: TRBD1
CDR3nt: TGTGCCAGCAGCCTGGACAGGGGGCAGCTGTTTTTT
CDR3aa: CASSLDRGQLFF

v_gene: TRBV9
abundance: once
j_gene: TRBJ2-3
d_gene: TRBD2
CDR3nt: TGTGCCAGCAGCGAGAGAGGGACTAGCGTTAGCACAGATACGCAGTATTTT
CDR3aa: CASSERGTSVSTDTQYF

v_gene: TRBV7-2
abundance: .
j_gene: TRBJ2-7
d_gene: .
CDR3nt: TGTGCCAGCAGCCAGCTCGGGCCAGGGTACGAGCAGTACTTC
CDR3aa: CASSQLGPGYEQYF